The entry that follows covers one T cell receptor (beta chain) sequence. Its binding antigen is unknown. Nothing much larger sits one base from this clone, and base qualities are not available. This entry comes from a study of CD8+CD57+ T cells in acquired aplastic anemia (dated by TCRdb to the late 2010s). A note on the overall study: A mean of approximately 3 ug of DNA, ranging from roughly 0.17 to 30 ug, was extracted from sorted CD4+ and CD8+ cells. Mean read counts for healthy donor samples were roughly 10 million for CD4+ cells and around 11 million for CD8+ cells. Overall results and qualifications from the work: Patients and healthy controls showed no significant difference in CD8+ Simpson's diversity (P=0.060). Although roughly 30 CD8+ CDR3 sequences were shared by patients and controls, these sequences appeared highly expressed in patients and within the immunodominant clones of patients.

In the study, sorted CD4+ and CD8+ blood T cells from patients with severe aplastic anemia and from healthy subjects underwent deep sequencing of TCR repertoires. Ficoll-Paque density gradient centrifugation was used to isolate peripheral blood mononuclear cells. Before DNA was extracted, CD4+ and CD8+ T cells were sorted using either FACS or magnetic beads. Profiling of TCR beta VDJ combinations and CDR3 sequences used genomic DNA as the template. TCR repertoire sequencing was run on an Illumina HiSeq 2000. On the study's bioinformatics: TRBV/TRBJ rearrangement plots, CDR3 size and DJ length profiles, and Simpson's diversity index were used to evaluate the repertoires. The most abundant DNA sequence in the deep sequencing data was taken as the immunodominant clone. CDR3 amino acid sequences were checked for sharing between subjects and were compared against published repertoires and the VDJdb database. Using fastp at Q25 and MiXCR, TCRdb reprocessed the public reads and kept productive beta chains. Duplicate CDR3 protein sequences are folded into a single record with the most common DNA and genes. These V and J calls rely on TCRdb rather than the paper's analysis. The sample table lists 150,000 to 200,000 distinct CDR3 sequences, about 64% of them with a count of one. 45% of the sample rests with the top ten.

This receptor was obtained from a human donor in good health. The sequencing sample was made of sorted CD4+, CD8+, or CD8+CD57+ T cells (not recorded which) from PBMCs.

The CDR3 here reads CASSQVLATYNEQFF. The bases read TGTGCCAGCAGCCAAGTGCTAGCGACTTACAATGAGCAGTTCTTC. The chain couples TRBV7-3 to TRBJ2-1, with TRBD2 as a weak D call on 6 bases. The CDR3 contains 15 residues, cysteine and phenylalanine counted. CDR3 DNA is the only sequence kept; it has 45 bases, read in frame from the first base. CDR1 is given as SGHTA and CDR2 as FQGTGA, both from the germline V gene. V loses 5 bases of germline sequence and J loses 4 bases, and the interval between the two ends is 15 bases.